This passage covers 30 T cell receptor beta chains from one sample sequenced in a study of OX40 agonist ivuxolimab in advanced cancers. Clones were sequenced by immunoSEQ multiplex PCR, and TCRdb holds only the in-frame ones, with some missing. This table holds some 96,000 clones, 70% to 90% found once. The input for sequencing was CD4+ or CD8+ T cells sorted from blood, taken in a trial of the OX40 agonist ivuxolimab. These receptors all come from an adult with an advanced solid tumor such as melanoma, head and neck, liver or kidney cancer.

The chain joins TRBV27 to TRBJ2-3; 7 nucleotides match TRBD2. The length of the CDR3 is 14 residues. The V gene end was trimmed by 3 bases and the J gene end by 2 bases; junction bases not matched to a gene: 2. Per the germline V gene, CDR1 is MNHEY and CDR2 is SMNVEV (reference sequence). The CDR3 spells CASSFGRNTDTQYF. The CDR3 bases are TGTGCCAGCAGTTTCGGGAGGAACACAGATACGCAGTATTTT.

The V and J genes are TRBV18 and TRBJ1-5; 8 nucleotides align to TRBD1. CDR3 size: 15 residues. Trimming at V came to 3 bases and at J to 3 bases, leaving 4 bases not matched to a gene. The germline V gene has CDR1 KGHSH and CDR2 LQKENI. In DNA form, the CDR3 reads TGTGCCAGCTCACCCGGGACAGGTCCCAATCAGCCCCAGCATTTT. It codes for CASSPGTGPNQPQHF. Full variable domain (remainder filled in from reference TRBV18 and TRBJ1-5): NAGVMQNPRHLVRRRGQEARLRCSPMKGHSHVYWYRQLPEEGLKFMVYLQKENIIDESGMPKERFSAEFPKEGPSILRIQQVVRGDSAAYFCASSPGTGPNQPQHFGDGTRLSIL.

The V and J genes are TRBV9 and TRBJ1-1, with 8 bases that match TRBD1. The V gene end was trimmed by 4 bases and the J gene end by 1 base; junction bases not matched to a gene: 6. CDR1 and CDR2 (germline): SGDLS, YYNGEE. The CDR3 has 15 amino acids. CDR3 nucleotide sequence: TGTGCCAGCAGCTTACTAGGGACAGGGAACACTGAAGCTTTCTTT. Amino acids: CASSLLGTGNTEAFF. Supplemented by reference TRBV9 and TRBJ1-1, the full variable domain reads DSGVTQTPKHLITATGQRVTLRCSPRSGDLSVYWYQQSLDQGLQFLIQYYNGEERAKGNILERFSAQQFPDLHSELNLSSLELGDSALYFCASSLLGTGNTEAFFGQGTRLTVV.

The J gene is TRBJ2-7, the V gene TRBV7-6, with D possibly matching TRBD1 (6 bases). Germline values: CDR1 SGHVS, CDR2 FNYEAQ. Deletions cut 5 bases from V and 4 bases from J, with 9 bases between. The CDR3 extends over 12 amino acids. The CDR3 DNA follows: TGTGCCAGCAGCCCCGACAGGTACGAGCAGTACTTC. Its translation is CASSPDRYEQYF.

The rearrangement links TRBV5-4 to TRBJ2-1, with 9 bases fitting TRBD2. The CDR3 runs 14 residues. Germline trimming cut 7 bases from V and 9 bases from J; bases unmatched to any gene: 11. Per the germline V gene, CDR1 is SGHNT and CDR2 is YYREEE (reference sequence). CDR3: CASGVGLAVGEQFF. The CDR3 bases are TGTGCCAGCGGGGTGGGACTAGCCGTCGGTGAGCAGTTCTTC.

This chain connects TRBV14 to TRBJ2-5; D possibly corresponds to TRBD1 (6 bases). The germline CDR1 and CDR2 sequences are SGHDN and FVKESK. With 6 bases removed from V and 3 bases from J, the gap between germline ends came to 17 bases. This CDR3 spans 15 amino acids. The DNA of the CDR3 is TGTGCCAGCAGTCCAGGGGTCCGCATAGAAGAGACCCAGTACTTC. As protein: CASSPGVRIEETQYF.

The chain employs TRBV6-1 and TRBJ1-3; the D is unclear. Trimming took off 2 bases at V and 0 bases at J, with 8 bases between the two ends. This CDR3 is built from 15 residues. CDR1 and CDR2 (germline): MNHNS, SASEGT. CDR3 nucleotide sequence: TGTGCCAGCAGTGAAAACTTCTACTCTGGAAACACCATATATTTT. This translates into CASSENFYSGNTIYF.

The V call is TRBV19, the J call TRBJ2-7; 7 bases align to TRBD2. The CDR3 has 14 amino acids. V was pared by 6 bases and J by 3 bases, with 8 bases of the junction left unmatched. The germline gives CDR1 LNHDA, CDR2 SQIVND (reference sequence). CDR3 in DNA: TGTGCCAGTAGCACTAGCGATCATCACTACGAGCAGTACTTC. Protein sequence: CASSTSDHHYEQYF.

This chain joins TRBV30 and TRBJ1-5, with 8 bases lining up with TRBD1. V gave up 2 bases and J gave up 7 bases; unmatched junction bases: 7. The CDR3 covers 14 residues. CDR1 GTSNPN and CDR2 SVGIG come from the germline V gene (reference sequence). CDR3 sequence (DNA): TGTGCCTGGAGTCCCCTACAGGGGGGGCAGCCCCAGCATTTT. This translates into CAWSPLQGGQPQHF.

The gene calls are TRBV6-6 and TRBJ2-7; D is ambiguous. V dropped 2 bases and J dropped 0 bases, with 5 bases sitting between them. Germline-derived CDR1 and CDR2 are MNHNY and SVGAGI (reference sequence). The length of the CDR3 is 13 residues. The CDR3 sequence: CASSYSRSYEQYF. DNA for the CDR3: TGTGCCAGCAGTTACAGCCGCTCCTACGAGCAGTACTTC.

J is TRBJ2-5 and V is TRBV30; D assignment may be TRBD1 or TRBD2 (5 bases each). CDR1 is GTSNPN and CDR2 is SVGIG in the germline V gene (reference sequence). This CDR3 has 14 amino acids. V lost 2 bases, J lost 7 bases, and 17 bases lay in between. The CDR3 coding sequence is TGTGCCTGGAGTACAGGACTGCAGTTTGGGACCCAGTACTTC. It is translated as CAWSTGLQFGTQYF.

The chain links TRBV28 to TRBJ2-7; maybe TRBD2 (6 bases). The CDR3 extends over 14 amino acids. From germline, CDR1 is MDHEN and CDR2 SYDVKM. V lost 5 bases and J lost 2, with 13 bases in between. CDR3 sequence: CASSRGYPPYEQYF. CDR3 bases: TGTGCCAGCAGTCGGGGGTATCCCCCCTACGAGCAGTACTTC.

V usage is TRBV5-4 and J usage is TRBJ1-4, with D perhaps matching TRBD1 (5 bases). The CDR3 spans 14 residues. The V and J ends lost 4 bases and 4 bases respectively, with 11 bases between them. Germline-derived CDR1 and CDR2 are SGHNT and YYREEE (reference sequence). CDR3 coding DNA: TGTGCCAGCAGCGTTGGACAACTTAATGAAAAACTGTTTTTT. Protein sequence: CASSVGQLNEKLFF.

The V and J genes are TRBV28 and TRBJ2-5; the D gene is possibly TRBD2 (5 bases). CDR1 and CDR2 from the germline V gene are MDHEN and SYDVKM. V lost 3 bases to trimming and J lost 1 base, with 12 bases between them. This CDR3 contains 15 residues. CDR3 nucleotide sequence: TGTGCCAGCAGTTTTGCGGGCAACGTCCAAGAGACCCAGTACTTC. Encoded protein: CASSFAGNVQETQYF. The whole variable domain, remainder taken from reference TRBV28 and TRBJ2-5, is DVKVTQSSRYLVKRTGEKVFLECVQDMDHENMFWYRQDPGLGLRLIYFSYDVKMKEKGDIPEGYSVSREKKERFSLILESASTNQTSMYLCASSFAGNVQETQYFGPGTRLLVL.

The rearrangement links TRBV6-1 to TRBJ1-2; D possibly corresponds to TRBD1 (5 bases). V was cut by 5 bases and J by 9 bases, with 19 bases left in between. The length of the CDR3 is 14 residues. The germline gives CDR1 MNHNS, CDR2 SASEGT. The CDR3 loop reads CASSQGKDTGRYTF. The CDR3 DNA reads as TGTGCCAGCAGTCAAGGGAAAGACACGGGACGCTACACCTTC.

This chain links TRBV27 with TRBJ1-5, with D possibly being TRBD1 (6 bases). Trimming shortened V by 5 bases and J by 0 bases, and 14 bases separated the two germline ends. Germline assignment: CDR1 MNHEY and CDR2 SMNVEV (reference sequence). The CDR3 is made up of 16 amino acids. CDR3 in amino acids: CASSPRQAVSNQPQHF. DNA for the CDR3: TGTGCCAGCAGTCCCCGACAGGCGGTTAGCAATCAGCCCCAGCATTTT.

The V gene is TRBV9, the J gene TRBJ1-4; 11 nucleotides align to TRBD1. Losses at the gene ends were 4 bases for V and 6 bases for J; bases not matched to a gene: 5. This CDR3 spans 15 amino acids. Looked up from germline, CDR1 is SGDLS and CDR2 is YYNGEE. CDR3 DNA: TGTGCCAGCAGCCCAAGGACAGGGGGCTATGAAAAACTGTTTTTT. This codes for CASSPRTGGYEKLFF.

The chain's CDR3 is CASSSLDRGPGNTIYF. As DNA, the CDR3 is TGTGCCAGCTCATCCCTCGACAGGGGGCCTGGAAACACCATATATTTT. The chain joins TRBV18 to TRBJ1-3; TRBD1 agrees at 10 bases. V lost 5 bases, J lost 2 bases, and 6 bases stayed unmatched. The CDR3 runs 16 residues. Looked up from germline, CDR1 is KGHSH and CDR2 is LQKENI.

This clone has just a few counts. The genes are TRBV11-3 and TRBJ2-5, with 15 bases matching TRBD2. The CDR3 has 16 residues. V gave up 5 bases and J gave up 4 bases; unmatched junction bases: 5. Germline V gene lookup returns CDR1 SGHNT and CDR2 YENEEA. The CDR3: CASSTGLAGGPETQYF. CDR3 sequence (DNA): TGTGCCAGCAGCACAGGACTAGCGGGAGGGCCAGAGACCCAGTACTTC.

V and J are TRBV5-1 and TRBJ2-5, with D unclear. This CDR3 region has 13 residues. Trimming stripped 0 bases from V and 4 bases from J, with 7 bases between. Germline V gene sequence: CDR1 SGHRS, CDR2 YFSETQ. CDR3: CASSLDVRETQYF. CDR3 in DNA: TGCGCCAGCAGCTTGGATGTGCGAGAGACCCAGTACTTC.

This clone is a singleton in its sample. V and J are TRBV7-3 and TRBJ2-5; 8 bases map to TRBD1. The CDR3 length is 13 residues. V dropped 3 bases and J dropped 5; count of bases not matched to a gene: 2. Germline V gene lookup returns CDR1 SGHTA and CDR2 FQGTGA. The CDR3 bases are TGTGCCAGCAGCTTTTGGACAGGGGAGACCCAGTACTTC. Translation gives CASSFWTGETQYF.

The rearrangement joins TRBV6-5 to TRBJ2-2, with TRBD1 identical over 8 bases. The V segment lost 1 base and the J segment 6 bases; nucleotides outside the gene matches: 7. From germline, CDR1 is MNHEY and CDR2 SVGAGI. The CDR3 contains 16 residues. In DNA, the CDR3 is TGTGCCAGCAGTTACTTCAGGGGGCGATTCCCCGGGGAGCTGTTTTTT. It specifies CASSYFRGRFPGELFF.

This clone was seen only a few times. The V call is TRBV9, the J call TRBJ1-1; D perhaps matches TRBD1 (5 bases). Trimming left V 2 bases short and J 9 bases short, with 14 bases between. Germline V CDR1 and CDR2: SGDLS, YYNGEE. The CDR3 consists of 13 residues. The CDR3 reads CASSVGPGEQAFF. The DNA of the CDR3 is TGTGCCAGCAGCGTTGGACCGGGGGAACAAGCTTTCTTT.

The chain joins TRBV15 to TRBJ2-3; D is tentatively TRBD1 or TRBD2 (5 bases each). The V gene's germline CDR1 is LNHNV and CDR2 YYDKDF (reference sequence). V lost 4 bases and J 3 bases, leaving 17 bases between the germline ends. The CDR3 has 16 residues. The CDR3, as DNA: TGTGCCACCAGCACGGGACCCCCAAAAATTACAGATACGCAGTATTTT. This translates into CATSTGPPKITDTQYF.

V gene TRBV6-1 combines with J gene TRBJ1-2; D gene ambiguous. The CDR3 has 13 amino acids. From germline, CDR1 is MNHNS and CDR2 SASEGT. Trimming pared 0 bases from V and 8 bases from J, leaving 10 bases between. Here the CDR3 DNA reads TGTGCCAGCAGTGAAGCGCGACAAGGAGGCTACACCTTC. Its protein is CASSEARQGGYTF.

Written as DNA, the CDR3 is TGTGCCAGCAGTTTATCCCTAGCGGGAGTCACCTACGAGCAGTACTTC. This gives the protein CASSLSLAGVTYEQYF. The chain couples TRBV27 to TRBJ2-7, with 10 bases lining up with TRBD2. The CDR3 totals 16 residues. Unmatched junction bases numbered 4, after V lost 0 bases and J lost 2 bases. Germline CDR1 MNHEY, CDR2 SMNVEV (reference sequence).

The rearrangement uses TRBV11-2 and TRBJ2-5; D is unclear. This CDR3 has 13 amino acids. Germline CDR1 reads SGHAT; CDR2 reads FQNNGV. Trimming took off 5 bases at V and 5 bases at J, with 12 bases between the two ends. CDR3: CASSPPRAETQYF. The DNA for the CDR3 is TGTGCCAGCAGCCCTCCTCGAGCGGAGACCCAGTACTTC.

V is TRBV30 and J is TRBJ2-2; D not resolved. V was shortened by 2 bases and J by 7 bases, with 8 bases between the two germline ends. CDR1 is GTSNPN, CDR2 SVGIG, per germline (reference sequence). The CDR3 runs 12 residues. The DNA for the CDR3 is TGTGCCTGGAGTCCGGGTGGCGGGGAGCTGTTTTTT. Translation: CAWSPGGGELFF.

This chain uses TRBV18 with TRBJ1-2; D unclear. The V gene lost 6 bases and the J gene lost 5 bases, with 16 bases spanning the gap. The CDR3 spans 14 residues. The germline CDR1 and CDR2 sequences are KGHSH and LQKENI. The CDR3 here is CASSTEGWGYGYTF. CDR3 sequence (DNA): TGTGCCAGCTCGACGGAAGGCTGGGGATATGGCTACACCTTC.

The chain carries TRBV6-5 and TRBJ2-2, with 11 bases fitting TRBD2. In germline, CDR1 is MNHEY, CDR2 SVGAGI. V dropped 7 bases and J dropped 6; count of bases not matched to a gene: 4. This CDR3 is built from 14 residues. The CDR3 is CASTGLAGSGELFF. The CDR3 DNA reads TGTGCCAGCACCGGACTAGCGGGTTCCGGGGAGCTGTTTTTT.